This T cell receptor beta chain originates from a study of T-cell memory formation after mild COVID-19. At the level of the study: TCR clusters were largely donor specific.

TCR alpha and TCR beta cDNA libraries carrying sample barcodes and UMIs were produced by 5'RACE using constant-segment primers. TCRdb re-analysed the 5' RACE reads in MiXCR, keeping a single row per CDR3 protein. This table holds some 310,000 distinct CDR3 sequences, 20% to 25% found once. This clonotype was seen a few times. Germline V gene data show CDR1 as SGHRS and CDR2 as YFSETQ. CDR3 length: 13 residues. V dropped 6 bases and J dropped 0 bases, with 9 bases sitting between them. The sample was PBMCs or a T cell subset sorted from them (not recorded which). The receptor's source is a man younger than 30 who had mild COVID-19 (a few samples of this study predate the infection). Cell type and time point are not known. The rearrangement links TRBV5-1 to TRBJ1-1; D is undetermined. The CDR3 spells CASKRGMNTEAFF. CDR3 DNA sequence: TGCGCCAGCAAAAGAGGGATGAACACTGAAGCTTTCTTT.